This entry lists 5 T cell receptor beta chains sequenced from one sample in a study of blood T cell repertoires in COVID-19. Sequenced by immunoSEQ multiplex PCR; TCRdb stores in-frame clones only, minus some. This sample has under 200,000 clones, with nearly 90% found just once. The source material was peripheral blood. The receptor set was obtained from a man in his 60s with active or convalescent COVID-19.

This chain joins TRBV2 and TRBJ1-6; D call uncertain. This CDR3 contains 14 residues. Germline V gene data show CDR1 as SNHLY and CDR2 as FYNNEI. V lost 7 bases, J lost 8 bases, and 15 bases lay in between. The DNA of the CDR3 is TGTGCCAGCACCCTAGGAGTGATGGATTCACCCCTCCACTTT. Translating it yields CASTLGVMDSPLHF.

This clone was seen more than once but under ten times. The chain couples TRBV11-3 to TRBJ2-7; 9 nucleotides agree with TRBD1. CDR1 is SGHNT, CDR2 YENEEA, per germline. This CDR3 has 18 amino acids. V gave up 2 bases and J gave up 0 bases; unmatched junction bases: 11. In DNA, the CDR3 is TGTGCCAGCAGCTTACCTACCTCCGACAGGGGGAGCTCCTACGAGCAGTACTTC. This sequence encodes CASSLPTSDRGSSYEQYF.

This chain links TRBV2 with TRBJ2-3; TRBD2 matches at 8 bases. The CDR3 is made up of 14 amino acids. J lost 4 bases, V lost 11 bases, and 11 bases had no gene match. Germline loops: CDR1 SNHLY, CDR2 FYNNEI. The CDR3 nucleotides are TGTGCCCGCCGGGGGGGGCTAGGGTCAGATACGCAGTATTTT. Its protein is CARRGGLGSDTQYF.

The rearrangement joins TRBV2 to TRBJ1-2; D not resolved. Trimming cost V 3 bases and J 2 bases, with 10 bases left between them. The CDR3 length is 14 residues. Germline V gene data show CDR1 as SNHLY and CDR2 as FYNNEI. This CDR3 reads CASSEASPNYGYTF. The CDR3 DNA is TGTGCCAGCAGTGAGGCTTCGCCAAACTATGGCTACACCTTC.

The chain couples TRBV7-9 to TRBJ2-7, with 10 bases matching TRBD2. Germline CDR1 SEHNR, CDR2 FQNEAQ (reference sequence). CDR3 length equals 15 residues. J lost 2 bases, V lost 4 bases, and 5 bases had no gene match. The DNA of the CDR3 is TGTGCCAGCAGCTCCTCGAGCGGGGGGGCCTACGAGCAGTACTTC. As protein: CASSSSSGGAYEQYF.